This T cell receptor beta chain was retrieved from a study of control samples from healthy donors and cancer patients. The V end was cut by 4 bases, the J end by 5 bases, with 15 bases between. CDR1 is SGDLS, CDR2 YYNGEE, per germline. This CDR3 has 14 amino acids. Using immunoSEQ multiplex PCR, the repertoire was profiled, and TCRdb retains in-frame clones only, with some absent. The sample holds over 100,000 clones, roughly 92% seen once. The source is a man aged 18 to 29 in good health. The sample comprised blood. V gene TRBV9 combines with J gene TRBJ2-5; a possible D gene is TRBD2 (5 bases). The CDR3 reads CASSTSKGVETQYF. The CDR3 DNA follows: TGTGCCAGCAGCACCAGTAAGGGAGTGGAGACCCAGTACTTC.